Presented here are 17 T cell receptor beta chains from one specimen sequenced in a study of blood T cell repertoires in COVID-19. Sequencing was performed with immunoSEQ multiplex PCR; in TCRdb, only in-frame clones are kept and a portion is missing. This sample has over 120,000 clones; about 89% occur once, and the top ten carry 2.5% to 3%. The sequenced sample consisted of peripheral blood. The receptors come from a man in his 60s with active or convalescent COVID-19.

The V call is TRBV5-6, the J call TRBJ1-2; weak D call: TRBD1 (6 bases). The CDR3 totals 14 residues. V dropped 0 bases and J dropped 6 bases, with 12 bases sitting between them. The germline V gene has CDR1 SGHDT and CDR2 YYEEEE. The CDR3 spells CASSLGDRSNGYTF. CDR3 nucleotide sequence: TGTGCCAGCAGCTTGGGTGACAGGAGCAATGGCTACACCTTC.

CDR3 sequence: CASSSPDRALYGYTF. CDR3 nucleotide sequence: TGTGCCAGCAGTTCCCCGGACAGGGCTTTATATGGCTACACCTTC. This rearrangement joins TRBV6-5 to TRBJ1-2, with TRBD1 identical over 8 bases. The CDR3 runs 15 residues. The ends lost 4 bases at V and 5 bases at J; junction bases unmatched: 9. In germline, CDR1 is MNHEY, CDR2 SVGAGI.

The chain recombines TRBV20-1 with TRBJ2-7, with 7 positions matching TRBD2. This CDR3 spans 13 amino acids. V shed 5 bases and J 5 bases; nucleotides not matched to a gene: 9. The germline V gene has CDR1 DFQATT and CDR2 SNEGSKA (reference sequence). The CDR3 loop reads CSAGGDYLDEQYF. CDR3 in DNA: TGCAGTGCTGGTGGGGACTACCTGGACGAGCAGTACTTC.

The chain combines TRBV6-1 with TRBJ2-2, with D possibly being TRBD2 (6 bases). Germline V gene lookup returns CDR1 MNHNS and CDR2 SASEGT. The CDR3 spans 16 residues. V dropped 4 bases and J dropped 4 bases, with 16 bases sitting between them. The CDR3 bases are TGTGCCAGCAGTGCCCAGCTAGCGATCGGCACCGGGGAGCTGTTTTTT. Translating it yields CASSAQLAIGTGELFF.

The chain joins TRBV2 to TRBJ2-7; D not resolved. V lost 4 bases and J lost 2, with 6 bases in between. CDR1 is SNHLY, CDR2 FYNNEI, per germline. The CDR3 contains 12 residues. CDR3 nucleotides: TGTGCCAGCAGTGTTTCCGCCTACGAGCAGTACTTC. Encoded protein: CASSVSAYEQYF.

The CDR3: CASSPLTGVGTDTQYF. DNA of the CDR3: TGTGCCAGCAGTCCACTGACAGGGGTGGGCACAGATACGCAGTATTTT. This chain joins TRBV27 and TRBJ2-3, with 8 bases that match TRBD1. The CDR3 length is 16 residues. Germline V gene sequence: CDR1 MNHEY, CDR2 SMNVEV (reference sequence). V shed 5 bases, J shed 1 base, and the junction held 8 bases outside the gene matches.

The chain combines TRBV7-9 with TRBJ1-1, with 11 bases fitting TRBD1. CDR3 size: 13 residues. Trimming at V came to 5 bases and at J to 8 bases, leaving 4 bases not matched to a gene. Germline CDR1 SEHNR, CDR2 FQNEAQ (reference sequence). CDR3 region: CASSRGQGAEAFF. The CDR3 region has the DNA TGTGCCAGCAGCCGAGGACAGGGGGCGGAAGCTTTCTTT.

The chain carries TRBV5-6 and TRBJ1-2; the match to TRBD1 covers 7 bases. CDR1 is SGHDT and CDR2 is YYEEEE in the germline V gene. V lost 2 bases and J lost 5; bases outside the gene matches: 6. The CDR3 is 14 residues long. CDR3 amino acids: CASSFTGVDYGYTF. Here the CDR3 DNA reads TGTGCCAGCAGCTTTACAGGGGTGGATTATGGCTACACCTTC.

J is TRBJ1-2 and V is TRBV7-2, with D hard to call. V dropped 5 bases and J dropped 7 bases, with 14 bases sitting between them. Germline assignment: CDR1 SGHTA and CDR2 FQGNSA. The CDR3 runs to 13 residues. Here the CDR3 reads CASSRVSNGGYTF. In DNA form, the CDR3 reads TGTGCCAGCAGCCGAGTCTCGAATGGTGGCTACACCTTC. The full variable domain, rest sourced from reference TRBV7-2 and TRBJ1-2, is GAGVSQSPSNKVTEKGKDVELRCDPISGHTALYWYRQSLGQGLEFLIYFQGNSAPDKSGLPSDRFSAERTGGSVSTLTIQRTQQEDSAVYLCASSRVSNGGYTFGSGTRLTVV.

The V and J genes are TRBV18 and TRBJ2-3; TRBD1 aligns across 8 bases. Germline V CDR1 and CDR2: KGHSH, LQKENI. The CDR3 length is 14 residues. V gave up 0 bases and J gave up 6 bases; unmatched junction bases: 2. The CDR3 nucleotides read TGTGCCAGCTCACCACCGACAGGGGATGATACGCAGTATTTT. Translated, it gives CASSPPTGDDTQYF.

The chain carries TRBV19 and TRBJ2-2; TRBD2 matches at 7 bases. The germline V gene has CDR1 LNHDA and CDR2 SQIVND (reference sequence). CDR3 length: 17 amino acids. V trimming: 4 bases; J trimming: 2 bases; junction bases outside the gene matches: 10. The CDR3: CASSKSGIMGNTGELFF. Here the CDR3 DNA reads TGTGCCAGTAGTAAGAGCGGGATAATGGGAAACACCGGGGAGCTGTTTTTT.

V is TRBV18 and J is TRBJ1-4; D call uncertain. This CDR3 spans 15 amino acids. The V and J ends lost 6 bases and 8 bases respectively, with 19 bases between them. Per germline, CDR1 KGHSH and CDR2 LQKENI. This chain's CDR3 is CASSPQRVAWEKLFF. CDR3 DNA sequence: TGTGCCAGCTCCCCTCAGCGAGTGGCGTGGGAAAAACTGTTTTTT. Looking up the rest from reference TRBV18 and TRBJ1-4 gives the full variable domain: NAGVMQNPRHLVRRRGQEARLRCSPMKGHSHVYWYRQLPEEGLKFMVYLQKENIIDESGMPKERFSAEFPKEGPSILRIQQVVRGDSAAYFCASSPQRVAWEKLFFGSGTQLSVL.

V is TRBV18 and J is TRBJ1-2; 8 bases agree with TRBD1. Germline CDR1 KGHSH, CDR2 LQKENI. The CDR3 contains 16 residues. V lost 3 bases, J lost 2 bases, and 8 bases stayed unmatched. Here the CDR3 DNA reads TGTGCCAGCTCACCGGGGGGGGACAGGATCAACTATGGCTACACCTTC. Its translation is CASSPGGDRINYGYTF.

The chain employs TRBV2 and TRBJ1-5, with a possible D match to TRBD1 (6 bases). Per the germline V gene, CDR1 is SNHLY and CDR2 is FYNNEI. V shed 10 bases and J shed 0 bases, with 16 bases lying between them. This CDR3 is built from 15 residues. CDR3 sequence reads: CATADRSYSNQPQHF. The CDR3 DNA is TGTGCCACCGCGGACAGATCATATAGCAATCAGCCCCAGCATTTT.

The gene calls are TRBV2 and TRBJ2-5, with 10 bases aligning to TRBD2. J lost 5 bases, V lost 5 bases, and 8 bases had no gene match. The length of the CDR3 is 15 residues. Germline V gene lookup returns CDR1 SNHLY and CDR2 FYNNEI. The CDR3 loop is CASSPGTSVRETQYF. DNA of the CDR3: TGTGCCAGCAGTCCCGGGACTAGCGTTAGGGAGACCCAGTACTTC.

This chain uses TRBV28 with TRBJ1-1; D remains ambiguous. V shed 5 bases and J shed 3 bases, with 13 bases lying between them. Germline CDR1 MDHEN, CDR2 SYDVKM. This CDR3 region has 14 residues. CDR3 DNA: TGTGCCAGCAGTCCTATAACGGAGTACACTGAAGCTTTCTTT. It codes for CASSPITEYTEAFF.

The rearrangement joins TRBV10-3 to TRBJ2-3; D might be TRBD2 (7 bases). CDR3 size: 18 residues. Germline V gene data show CDR1 as ENHRY and CDR2 as SYGVKD. The V end lost 6 bases, the J end lost 3 bases, and 25 bases lay between the germline ends. CDR3 region: CAIRPGAGELPETDTQYF. The CDR3 DNA reads TGTGCCATCAGACCGGGGGCGGGGGAACTCCCGGAAACAGATACGCAGTATTTT.